Each of the 21 T cell receptor beta chains below was sequenced from the same sample in a study of blood T cells in healthy people across ages. The authors ran a second PCR of roughly 6 to 12 cycles using a sample-barcoded 5' primer and a J-beta primer mix. TCRdb itself ran the 5' RACE reads through MiXCR, one entry per CDR3 protein. Of just over 800,000 distinct CDR3 sequences listed, around 68% are singletons. Input material: blood. Receptors were obtained from a young man in good health.

This chain joins TRBV30 and TRBJ2-4; 7 nucleotides align to TRBD1. Judging by the DNA end, TRBJ2-7 fits better; the J call may be wrong. Per germline, CDR1 GTSNPN and CDR2 SVGIG (reference sequence). This CDR3 is 14 amino acids long. In DNA form, the CDR3 reads TGTGCCTGGAGTGCAGGGGACAGCTCCTACGAGCAGTACTTC. Its translation is CAWSAGDSSYEQYF.

The table lists this clonotype with a few counts. The chain couples TRBV7-9 to TRBJ2-4, with D possibly TRBD2 on 5 matching bases. Germline V lookup: CDR1 SEHNR, CDR2 FQNEAQ (reference sequence). V gave up 4 bases and J gave up 0 bases, with 19 bases separating them. The CDR3 covers 18 residues. The CDR3 bases are TGTGCCAGCAGCTCACCCCAAGAGGGTACTGCAGCCAAAAACATTCAGTACTTC. Translation: CASSSPQEGTAAKNIQYF.

This sequence joins TRBV6-6 and TRBJ2-7; 7 nucleotides agree with TRBD2. Trimming removed 8 bases from V and 3 bases from J; junction bases left unmatched: 4. Germline lookup yields CDR1 MNHNY and CDR2 SVGAGI (reference sequence). CDR3 size: 12 residues. The CDR3 protein is CASGGGIYEQYF. The CDR3 DNA is TGTGCCAGCGGGGGGGGTATCTACGAGCAGTACTTC.

The genes are TRBV18 and TRBJ1-1; 9 bases are a match to TRBD1. Germline CDR1 is KGHSH and CDR2 is LQKENI. The V gene end was trimmed by 8 bases and the J gene end by 5 bases; junction bases not matched to a gene: 3. The CDR3 loop spans 12 amino acids. CDR3 protein: CASLGQGTEAFF. As DNA, the CDR3 is TGTGCCAGCCTGGGACAGGGAACTGAAGCTTTCTTT.

This clonotype was found a few times. The V and J genes are TRBV29-1 and TRBJ2-1; 7 bases are shared with TRBD1. The germline V gene encodes CDR1 SQVTM and CDR2 ANQGSEA. This CDR3 comprises 17 residues. V shed 3 bases and J 6 bases; nucleotides not matched to a gene: 17. CDR3: CSVDLGLQGKRFNEQFF. The CDR3 coding sequence is TGCAGCGTTGATCTTGGGCTACAGGGGAAGAGGTTCAATGAGCAGTTCTTC.

As DNA, the CDR3 is TGTGCCAGCAGCCAAGTAACAGAGAGTAACTATGGCTACACCTTC. Its translation: CASSQVTESNYGYTF. The rearrangement joins TRBV14 to TRBJ1-2; D remains ambiguous. The V end lost 1 base, the J end lost 1 base, and 10 bases lay between the germline ends. The CDR3 has 15 amino acids. Germline V gives CDR1 SGHDN, CDR2 FVKESK.

J is TRBJ2-7 and V is TRBV29-1; 8 bases are shared with TRBD1. J gave up 2 bases and V 7 bases, and 7 bases lay outside the gene matches. CDR1 and CDR2 from the germline V gene are SQVTM and ANQGSEA. The CDR3 length is 13 residues. The CDR3 protein is CSAWTGKTYEQYF. The CDR3 DNA is TGCAGCGCTTGGACAGGGAAGACCTACGAGCAGTACTTC.

The rearrangement joins TRBV4-2 to TRBJ1-4; D unresolved. Looked up from germline, CDR1 is LGHNA and CDR2 is YNFKEQ. The length of the CDR3 is 14 residues. Trimming cost V 0 bases and J 4 bases, with 6 bases left between them. The CDR3: CASSQDGYNEKLFF. The CDR3 DNA sequence: TGTGCCAGCAGCCAAGACGGTTATAATGAAAAACTGTTTTTT.

This sequence joins TRBV20-1 and TRBJ1-2; D is perhaps TRBD1 (6 bases). Germline V gives CDR1 DFQATT, CDR2 SNEGSKA (reference sequence). The CDR3 runs to 11 residues. The CDR3 loop reads CRSDRLYGYTF. CDR3 in DNA: TGCAGATCGGACAGATTGTATGGCTACACCTTC.

The chain joins TRBV27 to TRBJ2-3; 8 bases fit TRBD2. There are 13 residues in the CDR3. CDR1 MNHEY and CDR2 SMNVEV come from the germline V gene (reference sequence). V gave up 7 bases and J gave up 4 bases; unmatched junction bases: 4. CDR3 sequence (DNA): TGTGCCAGCAACCGGGGGGGGCCAGATACGCAGTATTTT. Translating it yields CASNRGGPDTQYF.

This chain uses TRBV4-2 with TRBJ2-1; 8 bases fit TRBD2. Germline CDR1 is LGHNA and CDR2 is YNFKEQ. Germline trimming cut 1 base from V and 2 bases from J; bases unmatched to any gene: 1. This CDR3 spans 15 amino acids. CDR3 sequence reads: CASSQVLAAYNEQFF. The CDR3 coding sequence is TGTGCCAGCAGCCAAGTACTAGCGGCCTACAATGAGCAGTTCTTC.

V gene TRBV7-2 combines with J gene TRBJ2-3, with D tentatively TRBD2 (6 bases). This CDR3 region has 15 residues. Per germline, CDR1 SGHTA and CDR2 FQGNSA. V was trimmed by 6 bases and J by 2 bases, leaving 15 bases between them. This CDR3 is CASSFTSSPTDTQYF. The DNA of the CDR3 is TGTGCCAGCAGTTTTACTAGCAGTCCCACAGATACGCAGTATTTT. The entire variable domain, with the rest obtained from reference TRBV7-2 and TRBJ2-3, is as follows: GAGVSQSPSNKVTEKGKDVELRCDPISGHTALYWYRQSLGQGLEFLIYFQGNSAPDKSGLPSDRFSAERTGGSVSTLTIQRTQQEDSAVYLCASSFTSSPTDTQYFGPGTRLTVL.

V and J are TRBV29-1 and TRBJ2-3, with TRBD2 matching over 7 bases. V gave up 7 bases and J gave up 1 base; unmatched junction bases: 8. The CDR3 totals 14 residues. The germline gives CDR1 SQVTM, CDR2 ANQGSEA. This CDR3 reads CSARAREGTDTQYF. The CDR3 nucleotides read TGCAGCGCTCGAGCCCGGGAGGGCACAGATACGCAGTATTTT.

The chain combines TRBV24-1 with TRBJ1-1; TRBD1 matches at 7 bases. Trimming cost V 6 bases and J 4 bases; bases outside gene matches: 7. CDR3 size: 14 residues. Per germline, CDR1 KGHDR and CDR2 SFDVKD. The CDR3 DNA reads TGTGCCACCAGTTCGACAGGGAAATCCACTGAAGCTTTCTTT. This translates into CATSSTGKSTEAFF.

The chain has TRBV7-6 and TRBJ2-7; 8 nucleotides align to TRBD1. This CDR3 contains 14 residues. Trimming cost V 4 bases and J 2 bases; bases outside gene matches: 4. Germline lookup yields CDR1 SGHVS and CDR2 FNYEAQ. This CDR3 is CASSSGQETYEQYF. The CDR3 coding sequence is TGTGCCAGCAGCTCGGGACAGGAAACCTACGAGCAGTACTTC.

This clonotype was detected a few times. The V call is TRBV29-1, the J call TRBJ2-1; D is uncertain. Germline values: CDR1 SQVTM, CDR2 ANQGSEA. Trimming stripped 5 bases from V and 6 bases from J, with 20 bases between. There are 15 residues in the CDR3. The CDR3 region has the DNA TGCAGCGTTTTAATACCGCTTGACTGGATCAATGAGCAGTTCTTC. Protein sequence: CSVLIPLDWINEQFF.

The V call is TRBV7-2, the J call TRBJ1-5, with 7 positions matching TRBD1. CDR1 and CDR2 (germline): SGHTA, FQGNSA. This CDR3 spans 15 amino acids. V dropped 5 bases and J dropped 6; count of bases not matched to a gene: 10. CDR3 residues: CASSPNRGFLQPQHF. Written as DNA, the CDR3 is TGTGCCAGCAGCCCGAACAGGGGATTCCTTCAGCCCCAGCATTTT.

J is TRBJ2-7 and V is TRBV20-1; the D gene is possibly TRBD2 (5 bases). CDR1 is DFQATT and CDR2 is SNEGSKA in the germline V gene (reference sequence). The CDR3 covers 14 residues. V lost 5 bases and J lost 1, with 15 bases in between. DNA of the CDR3: TGCAGTGCTTGTTCCGGGGATGGGTCCTACGAGCAGTACTTC. It encodes CSACSGDGSYEQYF.

The chain has TRBV20-1 and TRBJ1-2; D is unclear. V was clipped by 1 base and J by 4 bases, with 10 bases between them. Per the germline V gene, CDR1 is DFQATT and CDR2 is SNEGSKA (reference sequence). The CDR3 length is 13 residues. The chain's CDR3 is CSARVQRGYGYTF. The CDR3 DNA follows: TGCAGTGCTAGAGTCCAGCGAGGCTATGGCTACACCTTC.

The chain carries TRBV28 and TRBJ2-7, with 10 bases that match TRBD1. Looked up from germline, CDR1 is MDHEN and CDR2 is SYDVKM. This CDR3 has 14 amino acids. J gave up 5 bases and V 1 base, and 2 bases lay outside the gene matches. CDR3 bases: TGTGCCAGCAGTTTATTAGGGACAGGGGACGAGCAGTACTTC. Translated, it gives CASSLLGTGDEQYF.

This clonotype was counted only a few times. The rearrangement joins TRBV28 to TRBJ1-1; the D is unclear. Germline CDR1 MDHEN, CDR2 SYDVKM. V lost 4 bases and J lost 11, with 17 bases in between. The CDR3 has 13 residues. CDR3 loop: CASSSAEGSMAFF. For the CDR3, the DNA is TGTGCCAGCAGTTCAGCAGAGGGCTCTATGGCTTTCTTT.